Shown below are 5 T cell receptor beta chains from a single sample sequenced in a study of blood T cell repertoires in COVID-19. Libraries were prepared by immunoSEQ multiplex PCR; TCRdb keeps only in-frame clonotypes and omits some of them. Among almost 50,000 clones listed, around 68% were seen once. Sequencing used peripheral blood. These receptors came from a woman in her seventies with acute or convalescent COVID-19.

This chain uses TRBV4-1 with TRBJ1-1; tentative D call: TRBD1 (5 bases). CDR1 and CDR2 from the germline V gene are MGHRA and YSYEKL. V gave up 1 base and J gave up 1 base, with 13 bases separating them. The CDR3 runs to 16 residues. The CDR3: CASSQGPGRGNTEAFF. As DNA, the CDR3 is TGCGCCAGCAGCCAAGGGCCGGGGAGGGGGAACACTGAAGCTTTCTTT.

The chain carries TRBV19 and TRBJ1-5, with TRBD1 identical over 11 bases. Germline V gene data show CDR1 as LNHDA and CDR2 as SQIVND (reference sequence). This CDR3 has 17 amino acids. V lost 6 bases, J lost 4 bases, and 11 bases stayed unmatched. The chain's CDR3 is CASRSGTGGPLNQPQHF. The DNA of the CDR3 is TGTGCCAGTAGATCAGGGACAGGGGGTCCCCTGAATCAGCCCCAGCATTTT.

This chain joins TRBV28 and TRBJ2-7; 11 bases align to TRBD1. This CDR3 region has 18 residues. Germline V gene sequence: CDR1 MDHEN, CDR2 SYDVKM. With V trimmed by 4 bases and J by 0 bases, 11 bases remained unmatched. As DNA, the CDR3 is TGTGCCAGCAGTTCGGACAGGGGGCGAGTCAATAGCTCCTACGAGCAGTACTTC. Protein: CASSSDRGRVNSSYEQYF.

A single count supports this clone. The V and J genes are TRBV6-5 and TRBJ2-3; 9 positions match TRBD1. V was clipped by 6 bases and J by 5 bases; unmatched bases: 9. Looked up from germline, CDR1 is MNHEY and CDR2 is SVGAGI. The CDR3 runs 15 residues. This CDR3 is CASSLTGGAVDTQYF. As DNA, the CDR3 is TGTGCCAGCAGCCTAACAGGGGGCGCAGTAGATACGCAGTATTTT.

The rearrangement links TRBV5-1 to TRBJ1-3; 7 positions agree with TRBD1. V lost 3 bases, J lost 4 bases, and 16 bases stayed unmatched. Germline V gives CDR1 SGHRS, CDR2 YFSETQ. This CDR3 is built from 18 residues. This CDR3 reads CASSSTSGGSGSGNTIYF. The CDR3 region has the DNA TGCGCCAGCAGCTCAACCTCAGGGGGTTCAGGGTCCGGAAACACCATATATTTT.